One sample yielded the 27 T cell receptor beta chains listed below, sequenced in a study of T cell repertoires in cytomegalovirus infection. For these receptors, no antigen is known. TCRdb analysed the reads with MiXCR anew, one entry per CDR3 protein. The repertoire holds 200,000 to 250,000 distinct CDR3 sequences, with 35% to 40% as singletons. This specimen consisted of CD8+ T cells from cultured PBMCs, obtained from culture after CMV antigen stimulation. Receptors originate from a human donor in good health (CMV status not recorded). Some clones in this sample may be carry-over from other donors' samples.

This clonotype has a handful of counts. The chain has TRBV5-8 and TRBJ2-2; the match to TRBD2 covers 11 bases. Germline trimming cut 1 base from V and 5 bases from J; bases unmatched to any gene: 7. This CDR3 comprises 17 residues. CDR1 is SGHTS and CDR2 is YDEGEE in the germline V gene. This chain's CDR3 is CASSLPRLAGKTGELFF. The DNA for the CDR3 is TGTGCCAGCAGCTTGCCGAGACTAGCGGGAAAGACCGGGGAGCTGTTTTTT.

V usage is TRBV28 and J usage is TRBJ2-1; 9 bases are shared with TRBD2. The CDR3 sequence is 18 residues long. CDR1 and CDR2 from the germline V gene are MDHEN and SYDVKM. V shed 3 bases and J 0 bases; nucleotides not matched to a gene: 9. The CDR3 bases are TGTGCCAGCAGTTTCCCTACGGGTAGCGGGAGCTCCTACAATGAGCAGTTCTTC. Translation: CASSFPTGSGSSYNEQFF.

This clonotype showed up just a few times. The chain uses TRBV5-1 and TRBJ2-3; D is uncertain. The germline CDR1 and CDR2 sequences are SGHRS and YFSETQ. This CDR3 has 12 residues. Deletions cut 2 bases from V and 4 bases from J, with 5 bases between. The CDR3 loop reads CASSLSADTQYF. For the CDR3, the DNA is TGCGCCAGCAGCTTATCAGCAGATACGCAGTATTTT. The full variable domain, completed using reference TRBV5-1 and TRBJ2-3, is KAGVTQTPRYLIKTRGQQVTLSCSPISGHRSVSWYQQTPGQGLQFLFEYFSETQRNKGNFPGRFSGRQFSNSRSEMNVSTLELGDSALYLCASSLSADTQYFGPGTRLTVL.

V and J are TRBV6-8 and TRBJ2-1; TRBD1 is a possible D gene (7 bases). This CDR3 comprises 15 residues. Trimming took 6 bases from V and 3 from J, leaving 15 bases between them. Germline V gene sequence: CDR1 MNHGY, CDR2 SAAAGT. The CDR3 reads CASSGGGDIYNEQFF. CDR3 in DNA: TGTGCCAGCAGCGGAGGGGGCGATATCTACAATGAGCAGTTCTTC.

The chain uses TRBV4-1 and TRBJ1-1; TRBD1 aligns across 7 bases. There are 14 residues in the CDR3. Germline V gene data show CDR1 as MGHRA and CDR2 as YSYEKL. V gave up 4 bases and J gave up 5 bases; unmatched junction bases: 7. CDR3 sequence: CASSPSRDRTEAFF. The CDR3 bases are TGCGCCAGCAGCCCGTCCCGGGACAGAACTGAAGCTTTCTTT.

V is TRBV11-2 and J is TRBJ1-1; D may be TRBD1 (5 bases). Germline V gene lookup returns CDR1 SGHAT and CDR2 FQNNGV. The CDR3 totals 14 residues. V dropped 3 bases and J dropped 5 bases, with 13 bases sitting between them. The chain's CDR3 is CASSLQGKATEAFF. For the CDR3, the DNA is TGTGCCAGCAGCTTGCAGGGAAAAGCGACTGAAGCTTTCTTT.

V is TRBV7-4 and J is TRBJ2-1; 9 positions match TRBD2. Trimming cost V 8 bases and J 5 bases; bases outside gene matches: 4. The CDR3 totals 13 residues. Looked up from germline, CDR1 is SGHVT and CDR2 is SQSDAQ. CDR3 sequence (DNA): TGTGCCAGCGCCCTAGCGGGGCACAATGAGCAGTTCTTC. Translating it yields CASALAGHNEQFF.

This chain links TRBV6-1 with TRBJ2-5, with D possibly matching TRBD2 (5 bases). CDR3 length: 17 residues. The V and J ends lost 1 base and 5 bases respectively, with 20 bases between them. Germline lookup yields CDR1 MNHNS and CDR2 SASEGT. The CDR3 is CASSEVWEPQFTETQYF. CDR3 coding DNA: TGTGCCAGCAGTGAAGTTTGGGAGCCCCAGTTCACGGAGACCCAGTACTTC.

The V and J genes are TRBV28 and TRBJ2-7; 12 nucleotides line up with TRBD2. There are 19 residues in the CDR3. The V gene end was trimmed by 7 bases and the J gene end by 6 bases; junction bases not matched to a gene: 22. The germline gives CDR1 MDHEN, CDR2 SYDVKM. The CDR3 sequence is CASTPSVQTSGRMEGEQYF. The CDR3, as DNA: TGTGCCAGCACCCCCTCCGTTCAGACTAGCGGGAGAATGGAAGGCGAGCAGTACTTC.

The chain employs TRBV6-8 and TRBJ1-2, with 7 bases aligning to TRBD1. V dropped 6 bases and J dropped 6; count of bases not matched to a gene: 4. Germline loops: CDR1 MNHGY, CDR2 SAAAGT. The CDR3 extends over 12 amino acids. In DNA, the CDR3 is TGTGCCAGCAGGTTGACAGGGCATGGCTACACCTTC. Amino acids: CASRLTGHGYTF.

About this clonotype itself: An end of the junction differs from the germline gene, which may be a read error. The CDR3 sequence: CAISDAFRDRASGSNVLTF. The CDR3 DNA is TGTGCCATCAGTGACGCTTTCCGGGACAGGGCCTCTGGGTCCAACGTCCTGACGTTC. V gene TRBV10-3 combines with J gene TRBJ2-6, with 9 positions matching TRBD1. Looked up from germline, CDR1 is ENHRY and CDR2 is SYGVKD. The CDR3 sequence is 19 residues long.

This rearrangement joins TRBV12-3 or TRBV12-4 to TRBJ1-1; D remains ambiguous. Trimming shortened V by 1 base and J by 6 bases, and 12 bases separated the two germline ends. This CDR3 contains 14 residues. CDR3 protein: CASSLDLREAEAFF. The CDR3 DNA reads TGTGCCAGCAGTTTAGATCTTAGGGAGGCTGAAGCTTTCTTT.

The chain has TRBV28 and TRBJ2-7; 10 bases map to TRBD2. Germline V gene sequence: CDR1 MDHEN, CDR2 SYDVKM. Unmatched junction bases numbered 1, after V lost 2 bases and J lost 0 bases. This CDR3 has 15 amino acids. CDR3: CASSLGLAASYEQYF. The CDR3 DNA sequence: TGTGCCAGCAGTTTAGGACTAGCGGCCTCCTACGAGCAGTACTTC.

This clonotype has just a few counts. The chain recombines TRBV27 with TRBJ2-7, with D perhaps being TRBD1 or TRBD2 (5 bases each). Germline-derived CDR1 and CDR2 are MNHEY and SMNVEV (reference sequence). With 4 bases removed from V and 3 bases from J, the gap between germline ends came to 16 bases. This CDR3 has 15 residues. The CDR3 spells CASSSWPGPNYEQYF. CDR3 bases: TGTGCCAGCAGTTCTTGGCCGGGACCGAACTACGAGCAGTACTTC.

This clonotype has just a few counts. V gene TRBV7-6 combines with J gene TRBJ2-5; TRBD1 agrees at 8 bases. Germline V CDR1 and CDR2: SGHVS, FNYEAQ. Losses at the gene ends were 5 bases for V and 2 bases for J; bases not matched to a gene: 7. The CDR3 is 15 residues long. CDR3: CASSPIRTGQETQYF. In nucleotides, the CDR3 is TGTGCCAGCAGCCCCATTCGGACAGGGCAAGAGACCCAGTACTTC.

The V and J genes are TRBV7-9 and TRBJ2-3, with D unresolved. Germline assignment: CDR1 SEHNR and CDR2 FQNEAQ (reference sequence). The V and J ends lost 7 bases and 2 bases respectively, with 1 base between them. This CDR3 has 10 amino acids. The CDR3 DNA sequence: TGTGCCAGCAACACAGATACGCAGTATTTT. Its translation: CASNTDTQYF.

The chain employs TRBV7-8 and TRBJ1-2; D remains unclear. With 1 base removed from V and 4 bases from J, the gap between germline ends came to 10 bases. Per germline, CDR1 SGHVS and CDR2 FQNEAQ. The CDR3 spans 14 residues. The CDR3 is CASSLVANAYGYTF. In DNA, the CDR3 is TGTGCCAGCAGCTTAGTTGCAAACGCCTATGGCTACACCTTC. Full variable domain (outside the CDR3, taken from reference TRBV7-8 and TRBJ1-2): GAGVSQSPRYKVAKRGQDVALRCDPISGHVSLFWYQQALGQGPEFLTYFQNEAQLDKSGLPSDRFFAERPEGSVSTLKIQRTQQEDSAVYLCASSLVANAYGYTFGSGTRLTVV.

This sequence joins TRBV6-1 and TRBJ2-1; the match to TRBD1 covers 7 bases. The CDR3 contains 17 residues. CDR1 and CDR2 from the germline V gene are MNHNS and SASEGT. The V segment lost 4 bases and the J segment 4 bases; nucleotides outside the gene matches: 13. The DNA for the CDR3 is TGTGCCAGCAGTGCCTTACCCAACAGGGGACCTTACAATGAGCAGTTCTTC. It translates to CASSALPNRGPYNEQFF.

This clonotype was counted between two and nine times. The V and J genes are TRBV18 and TRBJ1-4, with a tentative D call TRBD1 (6 bases). In germline, CDR1 is KGHSH, CDR2 LQKENI. V shed 3 bases and J shed 4 bases, with 9 bases lying between them. The CDR3 contains 14 residues. The CDR3 sequence is CASSPDRLNEKLFF. DNA for the CDR3: TGTGCCAGCTCACCGGACAGACTTAATGAAAAACTGTTTTTT.

The DNA of the CDR3 is TGTGCCAGCAGTTCCCGGGACTTCAGCTCTGGGGCCAACGTCCTGACTTTC. It yields the protein CASSSRDFSSGANVLTF. The chain carries TRBV27 and TRBJ2-6; a weak D match, TRBD2 (6 bases). The CDR3 has 17 residues. CDR1 MNHEY and CDR2 SMNVEV come from the germline V gene (reference sequence). V lost 4 bases, J lost 0 bases, and 13 bases lay in between.

The rearrangement joins TRBV9 to TRBJ2-2, with D maybe TRBD2 (7 bases). V was shortened by 2 bases and J by 1 base, with 21 bases between the two germline ends. This CDR3 region has 19 residues. Germline V gives CDR1 SGDLS, CDR2 YYNGEE. CDR3 protein: CASSVRRQGPSGNTGELFF. Written as DNA, the CDR3 is TGTGCCAGCAGCGTGAGAAGGCAGGGGCCTAGCGGGAACACCGGGGAGCTGTTTTTT.

This clonotype was seen a few times. The chain couples TRBV20-1 to TRBJ1-1; D ambiguous. There are 11 residues in the CDR3. CDR1 is DFQATT and CDR2 is SNEGSKA in the germline V gene (reference sequence). CDR3 coding DNA: TGCAGAGCCGCTAGGGTTACTGAAGCTTTCTTT. As protein: CRAARVTEAFF.

The table lists this clonotype with a few counts. V usage is TRBV7-3 and J usage is TRBJ1-1; D gene unclear. The germline gives CDR1 SGHTA, CDR2 FQGTGA. V shed 2 bases and J shed 4 bases, with 8 bases lying between them. This CDR3 is 13 amino acids long. The CDR3 sequence is CASSLWFGTEAFF. Here the CDR3 DNA reads TGTGCCAGCAGCTTATGGTTCGGCACTGAAGCTTTCTTT.

This clonotype came up a few times. The rearrangement joins TRBV12-3 or TRBV12-4 to TRBJ1-1; D is unclear. The CDR3 is 13 residues long. The V and J ends lost 3 bases and 1 base respectively, with 6 bases between them. The CDR3 nucleotides read TGTGCCAGCAGTTTCTTCGAGAACACTGAAGCTTTCTTT. Amino acid sequence: CASSFFENTEAFF.

This clonotype has just a few counts. The chain joins TRBV29-1 to TRBJ2-2; TRBD2 matches at 7 bases. Germline V gene sequence: CDR1 SQVTM, CDR2 ANQGSEA. There are 13 residues in the CDR3. The V segment lost 7 bases and the J segment 6 bases; nucleotides outside the gene matches: 8. CDR3 DNA: TGCAGCGCCATCACTAGCGAGGCCGGGGAGCTGTTTTTT. Protein product: CSAITSEAGELFF.

This clonotype occurred many times. This chain joins TRBV7-9 and TRBJ2-2; 8 bases line up with TRBD2. V lost 5 bases to trimming and J lost 5 bases; unmatched junction nucleotides: 7. Germline CDR1 SEHNR, CDR2 FQNEAQ (reference sequence). This CDR3 spans 15 amino acids. The CDR3 sequence: CASSRPGLDTGELFF. The CDR3, as DNA: TGTGCCAGCAGCCGACCGGGACTAGATACCGGGGAGCTGTTTTTT. The whole variable domain, filled in from reference TRBV7-9 and TRBJ2-2, reads DTGVSQNPRHKITKRGQNVTFRCDPISEHNRLYWYRQTLGQGPEFLTYFQNEAQLEKSRLLSDRFSAERPKGSFSTLEIQRTEQGDSAMYLCASSRPGLDTGELFFGEGSRLTVL.

The J gene is TRBJ2-7, the V gene TRBV6-1, with a tentative D call TRBD2 (5 bases). The germline CDR1 and CDR2 sequences are MNHNS and SASEGT. The V gene lost 5 bases and the J gene lost 5 bases, with 19 bases spanning the gap. CDR3 length: 15 amino acids. Written as DNA, the CDR3 is TGTGCCAGCAGTTATTGGCAGGCCCTGGGAGACGAGCAGTACTTC. It yields the protein CASSYWQALGDEQYF.